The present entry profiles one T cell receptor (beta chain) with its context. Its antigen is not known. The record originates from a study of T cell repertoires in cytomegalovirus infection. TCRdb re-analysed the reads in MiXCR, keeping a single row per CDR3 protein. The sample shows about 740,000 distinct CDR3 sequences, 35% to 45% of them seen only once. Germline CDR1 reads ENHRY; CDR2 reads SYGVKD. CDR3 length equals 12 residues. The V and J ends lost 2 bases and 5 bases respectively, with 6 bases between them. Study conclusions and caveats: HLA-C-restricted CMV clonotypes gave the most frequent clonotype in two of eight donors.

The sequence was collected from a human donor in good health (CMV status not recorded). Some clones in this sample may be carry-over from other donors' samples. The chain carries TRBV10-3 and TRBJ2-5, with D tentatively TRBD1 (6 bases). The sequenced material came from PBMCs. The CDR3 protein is CAISEQGETQYF. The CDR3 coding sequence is TGTGCCATCAGTGAGCAGGGGGAGACCCAGTACTTC.